The 17 T cell receptor beta chains reported below all come from one sample, sequenced in a study of regulatory T cells in long-lasting Graves disease. Sample time point: newly diagnosed GD, antithyroid drugs for less than 3 months. The TCR library was made from RNA that had been extracted from PBMCs in TRIzol. According to the study, TCR beta libraries were built with iRepertoire HTBI primers and CDR3-region Arm-PCR. TCRdb reprocessed the multiplex PCR reads via MiXCR and lists one record per CDR3 protein. The sample consists of 350,000 to 500,000 distinct CDR3 sequences, roughly 15% of them appearing once. These data were likewise used in another study, on T cells in Graves' hyperthyroidism and ophthalmopathy.

The material sequenced was peripheral blood mononuclear cells (PBMCs), taken at new diagnosis, from a patient treated with antithyroid drugs. Receptors were obtained from a woman between 18 and 29 years old with Graves disease.

This clonotype has ten or more counts. The chain carries TRBV3-1 and TRBJ2-3; 10 bases align to TRBD2. Unmatched junction bases numbered 3, after V lost 6 bases and J lost 3 bases. Germline CDR1 and CDR2: LGHDT and YNNKEL (reference sequence). This CDR3 is 14 amino acids long. For the CDR3, the DNA is TGTGCCAGCAGGAGCGGGAGGGATACAGATACGCAGTATTTT. This sequence encodes CASRSGRDTDTQYF.

The J gene is TRBJ1-4, the V gene TRBV12-3 or TRBV12-4; 7 positions match TRBD1. This CDR3 is 13 amino acids long. V lost 5 bases, J lost 7 bases, and 4 bases stayed unmatched. The CDR3 nucleotides read TGTGCCAGCAGTCCCGGGACAGTTGAAAAACTGTTTTTT. Its protein product is CASSPGTVEKLFF.

The rearrangement links TRBV4-1 to TRBJ2-2; TRBD2 matches 9 bases. With V trimmed by 3 bases and J by 5 bases, 10 bases remained unmatched. Germline CDR1 is MGHRA and CDR2 is YSYEKL. This CDR3 spans 17 amino acids. CDR3 in amino acids: CASSQGIAGVGTGELFF. DNA for the CDR3: TGCGCCAGCAGCCAGGGGATAGCGGGAGTAGGGACCGGGGAGCTGTTTTTT.

Many counts were recorded for this clonotype. This sequence joins TRBV6-1 and TRBJ1-3; D possibly corresponds to TRBD1 (5 bases). Trimming cost V 5 bases and J 0 bases, with 8 bases left between them. Germline assignment: CDR1 MNHNS and CDR2 SASEGT. This CDR3 region has 14 residues. In DNA form, the CDR3 reads TGTGCCAGCAGTCCAGGGTTCTCTGGAAACACCATATATTTT. Protein product: CASSPGFSGNTIYF.

The table lists this clonotype with many counts. The chain recombines TRBV28 with TRBJ1-1; possible D gene TRBD1, 6 bases. Germline CDR1 is MDHEN and CDR2 is SYDVKM. V dropped 2 bases and J dropped 3 bases, with 16 bases sitting between them. The CDR3 is 16 residues long. The CDR3 here is CASSLRSRTGHTEAFF. The DNA of the CDR3 is TGTGCCAGCAGTTTAAGGTCCCGTACAGGGCACACTGAAGCTTTCTTT.

The chain carries TRBV10-3 and TRBJ2-2; 8 nucleotides align to TRBD1. The germline gives CDR1 ENHRY, CDR2 SYGVKD. The CDR3 length is 14 residues. Trimming at V came to 8 bases and at J to 4 bases, leaving 6 bases not matched to a gene. Here the CDR3 reads CAIGQGVFTGELFF. CDR3 nucleotides: TGTGCCATCGGACAGGGAGTTTTCACCGGGGAGCTGTTTTTT.

This clonotype was seen only a few times. The gene calls are TRBV5-1 and TRBJ1-1; no clear D. This CDR3 has 13 amino acids. Germline lookup yields CDR1 SGHRS and CDR2 YFSETQ. Trimming shortened V by 0 bases and J by 6 bases, and 9 bases separated the two germline ends. This CDR3 is CASSLAHGAEAFF. The CDR3 DNA sequence: TGCGCCAGCAGCTTGGCCCACGGGGCTGAAGCTTTCTTT.

Worth noting for this clonotype: This may come from a read error, since a much larger clone is one base off. The rearrangement links TRBV28 to TRBJ2-3; TRBD2 matches 7 bases. V was pared by 2 bases and J by 7 bases, with 9 bases of the junction left unmatched. Germline V gene lookup returns CDR1 MDHEN and CDR2 SYDVKM. The CDR3 loop spans 15 amino acids. The CDR3 loop reads CASSLRAGGRNTQYF. The DNA for the CDR3 is TGTGCCAGCAGTTTAAGGGCTGGCGGGAGAAATACGCAGTATTTT.

This clonotype was observed at least ten times. The CDR3 region is CASSLLTGVRADTEAFF. The DNA for the CDR3 is TGTGCCAGCAGTTTGCTAACAGGGGTTAGAGCGGACACTGAAGCTTTCTTT. V usage is TRBV27 and J usage is TRBJ1-1; 7 bases agree with TRBD1. V lost 3 bases to trimming and J lost 3 bases; unmatched junction nucleotides: 13. Germline-derived CDR1 and CDR2 are MNHEY and SMNVEV (reference sequence). The CDR3 sequence is 17 residues long.

This clonotype was detected only a few times. The J gene is TRBJ2-7, the V gene TRBV6-4; 7 nucleotides agree with TRBD2. The CDR3 length is 17 residues. The trim removed 5 bases at V and 0 bases at J, leaving 13 bases unmatched. Per the germline V gene, CDR1 is MRHNA and CDR2 is SNTAGT. The CDR3 nucleotides are TGTGCCAGCAGTTTGCGGGAGATGAGCGGGACCTCCTACGAGCAGTACTTC. Translation gives CASSLREMSGTSYEQYF.

This clonotype was recorded only once. The chain combines TRBV28 with TRBJ2-2; a possible D gene is TRBD1 (5 bases). CDR3 length: 13 amino acids. Germline V CDR1 and CDR2: MDHEN, SYDVKM. Trimming took 7 bases from V and 0 from J, leaving 6 bases between them. The CDR3 loop is CASKDTNTGELFF. The CDR3 DNA reads as TGTGCCAGCAAGGACACGAACACCGGGGAGCTGTTTTTT.

Only a few counts were recorded for this clonotype. CDR3 loop: CASSLRVQETQYF. Here the CDR3 DNA reads TGCGCCAGCAGCTTGAGGGTCCAAGAGACCCAGTACTTC. This chain joins TRBV5-1 and TRBJ2-5; D is unresolved. CDR1 SGHRS and CDR2 YFSETQ come from the germline V gene. The germline V and J ends were trimmed by 1 base and 1 base, with 5 bases remaining between them. The CDR3 is 13 residues long.

This sequence joins TRBV10-3 and TRBJ1-1; 9 bases align to TRBD1. This CDR3 has 15 amino acids. CDR1 ENHRY and CDR2 SYGVKD come from the germline V gene. The V and J ends lost 7 bases and 3 bases, in that order; junction bases with no gene match: 9. The CDR3 region is CAINGHRGRDTEAFF. The DNA for the CDR3 is TGTGCCATCAATGGGCACAGGGGGCGGGACACTGAAGCTTTCTTT.

This clonotype occurred a few times. This chain uses TRBV4-3 with TRBJ2-7; the match to TRBD1 covers 12 bases. CDR3 length equals 16 residues. Germline values: CDR1 LGHNA, CDR2 YSLEER. After removal of 0 bases from V and 4 bases from J, the junction contained 4 bases not matched to a gene. CDR3 in amino acids: CASSQEGGQGAYEQYF. In DNA form, the CDR3 reads TGCGCCAGCAGCCAAGAGGGGGGACAGGGGGCTTACGAGCAGTACTTC.

This clonotype occurred many times. This rearrangement joins TRBV12-3 or TRBV12-4 to TRBJ1-1; D unresolved. The CDR3 totals 14 residues. Trimming shortened V by 7 bases and J by 3 bases, and 15 bases separated the two germline ends. CDR3 DNA: TGTGCCAGCAACGACCCCTTGGAGGACACTGAAGCTTTCTTT. The encoded protein is CASNDPLEDTEAFF.

This clonotype was counted many times. The chain uses TRBV27 and TRBJ2-1; TRBD2 matches at 7 bases. The CDR3 sequence is 16 residues long. Per the germline V gene, CDR1 is MNHEY and CDR2 is SMNVEV (reference sequence). V lost 1 base and J lost 9; bases outside the gene matches: 12. CDR3 DNA sequence: TGTGCCAGCAGTTTATACTGGAGGTCTAGCGGTAGTGAGCAGTTCTTC. Amino acid sequence: CASSLYWRSSGSEQFF.

This clonotype appeared many times. The V and J genes are TRBV18 and TRBJ2-7; D is perhaps TRBD1 (5 bases). Trimming took off 6 bases at V and 5 bases at J, with 11 bases between the two ends. Per germline, CDR1 KGHSH and CDR2 LQKENI. The CDR3 is made up of 12 amino acids. CDR3 in amino acids: CASSNQGHEQYF. For the CDR3, the DNA is TGTGCCAGCTCGAACCAGGGCCACGAGCAGTACTTC.